A single T cell receptor beta chain is shown here with its context. The antigen remains undetermined. The V gene's germline CDR1 is SGHTA and CDR2 FQGNSA. V shed 4 bases and J shed 7 bases, with 11 bases lying between them. The CDR3 is 13 residues long. Treatment of the sample: roughly 19 received Ad26.COV2.S at low or high dose, single or two shots; several received placebo; per-sample allocation not given. Sample collection was performed on day 63 after the first vaccine or placebo injection. This entry comes from a study of Ad26.COV2.S vaccination and SARS-CoV-2 variants. As for the study in general: The authors gave Ad26.COV2.S intramuscularly, either once or twice 56 days apart.

Sequenced by immunoSEQ multiplex PCR; TCRdb stores in-frame clones only, minus some. Here the sample spans about 350,000 clones, about 88% being singletons. General study results and limits: The study found higher spike-specific TCR breadth in vaccine than placebo recipients.

J is TRBJ1-3 and V is TRBV7-2; D uncertain. The sample consisted of peripheral blood, taken in a trial of Ad26.COV2.S vaccine versus placebo. The clonotype originates from a person between 18 and 59 years old who received the Ad26.COV2.S COVID-19 vaccine or a placebo. In DNA, the CDR3 is TGTGCCAGCAGCTCCGGGAGAGAGAACACCATATATTTT. This gives the protein CASSSGRENTIYF.